The present T cell receptor (beta chain) was sequenced within a study of blood T cell repertoires in COVID-19. For the study at large: The United States, Italy and Spain supplied acute and convalescent COVID-19 samples. The analysed material was cDNA or gDNA that came from T cells, B-cell-depleted T cells, or PBMCs.

The repertoire was sequenced with immunoSEQ multiplex PCR; TCRdb's copy has only in-frame clones and lacks some. The table has about 16,000 clones, 85% to 90% seen once; the top ten hold 20% to 25%. The source material was peripheral blood. This clonotype originated in a man aged 55-75 years with acute or convalescent COVID-19.

The CDR3 reads CASSEDTGGAYGYTF. CDR3 nucleotides: TGTGCCAGCAGTGAGGACACAGGGGGCGCTTATGGCTACACCTTC. The chain recombines TRBV2 with TRBJ1-2; 9 bases fit TRBD1. V shed 3 bases, J shed 5 bases, and the junction held 7 bases outside the gene matches. CDR1 is SNHLY and CDR2 is FYNNEI in the germline V gene. This CDR3 contains 15 residues.